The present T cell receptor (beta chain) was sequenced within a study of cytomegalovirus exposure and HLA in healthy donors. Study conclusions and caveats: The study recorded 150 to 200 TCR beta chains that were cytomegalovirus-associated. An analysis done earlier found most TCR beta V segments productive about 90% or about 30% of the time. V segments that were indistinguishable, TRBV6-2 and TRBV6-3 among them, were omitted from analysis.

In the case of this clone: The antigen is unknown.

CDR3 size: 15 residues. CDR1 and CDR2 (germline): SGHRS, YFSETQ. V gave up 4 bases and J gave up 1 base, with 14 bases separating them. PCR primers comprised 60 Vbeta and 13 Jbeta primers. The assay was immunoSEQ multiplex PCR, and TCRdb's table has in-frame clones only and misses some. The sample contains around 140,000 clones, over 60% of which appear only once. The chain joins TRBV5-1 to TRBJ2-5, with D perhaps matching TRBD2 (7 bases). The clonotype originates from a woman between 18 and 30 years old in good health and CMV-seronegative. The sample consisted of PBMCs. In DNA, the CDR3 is TGCGCCAGCAGCGAGGGGGGGCGATCCCAAGAGACCCAGTACTTC. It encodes CASSEGGRSQETQYF.